Listed below are T cell receptor beta chains from one sample, sequenced in a study of graft-versus-host responses after intestinal transplantation. Their antigen targets remain unknown. Some clones are missing from TCRdb's copy, which holds only in-frame ones; the method was immunoSEQ multiplex PCR. The table shows tens of thousands of clones, with 80% to 95% occurring only once. The input for sequencing was unstimulated CD4+ T cells sorted from spleen or lymph node cells, taken before intestinal transplant. The receptors come from a human donor who received an intestinal transplant. Both conserved end residues are part of each CDR3. D genes are given only for firm matches. The size entry is marked missing in some rows and otherwise reads once, few, many or a size class.

clone size,CDR3 length,D gene,J gene,V gene,CDR3 protein,CDR3 DNA
NA,13,NA,TRBJ2-3,TRBV7-2,CASSQRALYTQYF,TGTGCCAGCAGCCAGAGAGCCCTATATACGCAGTATTTT
NA,18,TRBD2,TRBJ2-7,TRBV9,CASSVAIAGGPPYYEQYF,TGTGCCAGCAGCGTAGCCATAGCGGGAGGGCCCCCCTACTACGAGCAGTACTTC
NA,13,TRBD1,TRBJ1-2,TRBV18,CASSHRDSGSGTF,TGTGCCAGCTCGCACCGGGACAGCGGATCTGGGACCTTC
NA,14,NA,TRBJ1-5,TRBV5-1,CASSLTAGAQPQHF,TGCGCCAGCAGCTTAACTGCAGGCGCCCAGCCCCAGCATTTT
once,17,TRBD2,TRBJ2-3,TRBV30,CAWSGSRAGVRTDTQYF,TGTGCCTGGAGTGGATCCCGTGCGGGAGTTCGAACAGATACGCAGTATTTT
NA,16,NA,TRBJ1-5,TRBV7-2,CASSLVSGANGQPQHF,TGTGCCAGCAGCTTAGTCTCAGGGGCAAATGGACAGCCCCAGCATTTT
NA,16,NA,TRBJ1-5,TRBV2,CASSEPGGALDQPQHF,TGTGCCAGCAGTGAACCGGGTGGGGCCCTAGATCAGCCCCAGCATTTT
NA,15,TRBD2,TRBJ2-1,TRBV14,CASSHGGSSYNEQFF,TGTGCCAGCAGCCACGGCGGGAGCTCCTACAATGAGCAGTTCTTC
NA,13,NA,TRBJ2-5,TRBV7-6,CASSRRADETQYF,TGTGCCAGCAGCCGGAGGGCCGACGAGACCCAGTACTTC
NA,11,NA,TRBJ2-1,TRBV6-5,CASSVRNEQFF,TGTGCCAGCAGTGTCCGAAATGAGCAGTTCTTC